Detailed here is one T cell receptor beta chain. Its matching antigen is unknown. Trimming at V came to 3 bases and at J to 3 bases, leaving 7 bases not matched to a gene. CDR1 is SEHNR and CDR2 is FQNEAQ in the germline V gene (reference sequence). The CDR3 length is 16 residues. The sample originates from a study of T cell responses to AZD1222 COVID-19 vaccine. Points from the study as a whole: Spike regions recognized by vaccine-associated CD4 TCRs spanned the protein, led by 160-218 and 743-854. Donor demographics were predominantly white British with a female majority; clonal diversity may be underestimated. The study identified only a handful of AZD1222 recipients as seropositive at baseline. Two AZD1222 doses significantly raised spike-specific TCR breadth and depth over controls.

Only in-frame clones appear in the TCRdb table, and some are missing; sequencing was by immunoSEQ multiplex PCR. The repertoire consists of fewer than 90,000 clones, with 85% to 90% occurring once and the leading ten covering 5.5% to 6%. Sequencing used peripheral blood, obtained 28 days after the second AZD1222 dose. The chain recombines TRBV7-9 with TRBJ1-4; 7 bases map to TRBD1. The receptor was isolated from an adult who received the AZD1222 COVID-19 vaccine. The CDR3 DNA is TGTGCCAGCAGCTTTACTACAGGGGTCTCTAATGAAAAACTGTTTTTT. Protein: CASSFTTGVSNEKLFF.